This T cell receptor (beta chain) came from a study of early T cells in non-severe SARS-CoV-2 infection (dated by TCRdb to the early 2020s). With respect to the entire study: Because TCR sequencing relied on bulk RNA taken from unsorted whole blood, pairing of alpha and beta chains was not possible. Overall study outcomes, separate from this receptor: VDJdb matching was skewed toward anti-spike CD8 responses and likely underestimated virus-specific expansions by missing private and CD4 specificities.

This clonotype was found many times. Its antigen remains undetermined. Base-call qualities are not available, and no considerably larger clone is one nucleotide away. The study was a case-control design nested within a healthcare worker cohort in London, UK, with weekly nasopharyngeal swab PCR tests and blood sampling. Between 23 and 31 March 2020, the week of the UK lockdown, healthcare workers were enrolled and then followed up weekly for as long as 16 weeks. V lost 4 bases and J lost 4 bases; the stretch between them is 10 bases long. Sequences WSHSY (CDR1) and SAAADI (CDR2) are obtained from the germline V gene. The CDR3, from cysteine to phenylalanine, totals 14 residues. The read is trimmed to its CDR3 DNA, 42 bases read in frame from base 1. The protocol used for the library was 5' RACE. The data were produced on a NextSeq 500. In the TCR library protocol, unique molecular identifiers were attached to individual cDNA molecules to correct for PCR bias and sequencing error. Sequencing covered both TCR alpha and beta chains, and within each sample the abundances of alpha and beta sequences were tightly co-correlated. Regarding the original processing steps: Decombinator V4 was used to annotate TCR sequences for V gene, J gene and CDR3. TCRs were defined as expanded if a significant change between any two time points was detected under a Poisson model with p below 0.0001. TCR abundances were normalised to the total number of TCRs sequenced per sample and were expressed as counts per million. TRAV1-2 paired with TRAJ12, TRAJ20 or TRAJ33 defined MAIT TCRs, while TRAV10 paired with TRAJ18 defined iNKT TCRs. VDJdb, accessed 1 November 2021, was searched for CMV, EBV and SARS-CoV-2 annotated TCRs, excluding TCRs annotated for multiple antigens. Using fastp trimming at Q25 and MiXCR clonotype assembly, TCRdb reanalyzed the public sequencing data and kept in-frame beta chains. Identical CDR3 protein sequences are pooled into one entry, listed with their most common genes and DNA. In this record, the V and J calls reflect TCRdb's handling and not the investigators' own analysis. The table for this sample lists 50,000 to 65,000 distinct CDR3 sequences; about an eighth of them were counted only once. 4% to 5% of the sample belongs to the ten largest clones.

This TCR derives from an adult who was a healthcare worker with PCR-confirmed SARS-CoV-2 infection or an uninfected control (not recorded which). This sequence uses TRBV10-2 and TRBJ2-2; the D segment may tentatively be TRBD1 or TRBD2, each giving 5 matched bases. Sequences were obtained from whole blood. The DNA is TGCGCCAGCAGTGTAGAGGGGCTCACCGGGGAGCTGTTTTTT. It codes for CASSVEGLTGELFF.